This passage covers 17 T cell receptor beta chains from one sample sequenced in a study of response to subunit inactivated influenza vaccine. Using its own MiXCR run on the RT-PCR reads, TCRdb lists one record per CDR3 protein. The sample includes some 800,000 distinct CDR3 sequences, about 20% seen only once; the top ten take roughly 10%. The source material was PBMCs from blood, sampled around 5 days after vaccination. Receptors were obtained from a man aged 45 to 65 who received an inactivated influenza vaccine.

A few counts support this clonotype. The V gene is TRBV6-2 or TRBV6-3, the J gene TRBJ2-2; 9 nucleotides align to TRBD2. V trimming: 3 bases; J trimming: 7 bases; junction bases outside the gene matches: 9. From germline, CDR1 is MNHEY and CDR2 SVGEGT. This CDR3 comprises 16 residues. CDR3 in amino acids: CASSYWLAGLNGELFF. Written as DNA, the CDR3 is TGTGCCAGCAGTTATTGGCTAGCGGGACTGAACGGGGAGCTGTTTTTT.

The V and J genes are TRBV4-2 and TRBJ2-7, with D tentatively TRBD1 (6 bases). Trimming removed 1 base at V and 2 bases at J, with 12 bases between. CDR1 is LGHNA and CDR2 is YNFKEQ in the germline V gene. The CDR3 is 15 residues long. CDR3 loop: CASSQAQDRTYEQYF. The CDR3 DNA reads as TGTGCCAGCAGCCAAGCGCAGGACAGAACCTACGAGCAGTACTTC.

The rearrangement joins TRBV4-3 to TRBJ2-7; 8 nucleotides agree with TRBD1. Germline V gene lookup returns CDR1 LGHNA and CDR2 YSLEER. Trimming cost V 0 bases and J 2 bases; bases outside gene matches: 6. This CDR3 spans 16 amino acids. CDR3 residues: CASSQEDRAIPYEQYF. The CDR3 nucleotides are TGCGCCAGCAGCCAAGAGGACAGGGCCATCCCCTACGAGCAGTACTTC.

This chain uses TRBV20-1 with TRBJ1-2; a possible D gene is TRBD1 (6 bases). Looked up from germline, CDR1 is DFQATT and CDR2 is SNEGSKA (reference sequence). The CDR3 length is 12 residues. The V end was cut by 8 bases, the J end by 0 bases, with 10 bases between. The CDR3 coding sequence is TGCAGTACCAGGGGTTCTAACTATGGCTACACCTTC. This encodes CSTRGSNYGYTF.

In nucleotides, the CDR3 is TGTGCCAGCAGCCGAGGTGAGGGGGCCAACGTCCTGACTTTC. Translation gives CASSRGEGANVLTF. V and J are TRBV13 and TRBJ2-6; D remains ambiguous. CDR1 and CDR2 (germline): PRHDT, FYEKMQ (reference sequence). Trimming pared 5 bases from V and 4 bases from J, leaving 9 bases between. The CDR3 covers 14 residues. Variable domain in full (rest from reference TRBV13 and TRBJ2-6): AAGVIQSPRHLIKEKRETATLKCYPIPRHDTVYWYQQGPGQDPQFLISFYEKMQSDKGSIPDRFSAQQFSDYHSELNMSSLELGDSALYFCASSRGEGANVLTFGAGSRLTVL.

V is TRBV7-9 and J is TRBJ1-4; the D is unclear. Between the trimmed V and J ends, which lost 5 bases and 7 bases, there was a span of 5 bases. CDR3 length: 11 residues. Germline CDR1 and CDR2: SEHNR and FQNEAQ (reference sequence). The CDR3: CASSPTEKLFF. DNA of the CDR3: TGTGCCAGCAGCCCTACTGAAAAACTGTTTTTT.

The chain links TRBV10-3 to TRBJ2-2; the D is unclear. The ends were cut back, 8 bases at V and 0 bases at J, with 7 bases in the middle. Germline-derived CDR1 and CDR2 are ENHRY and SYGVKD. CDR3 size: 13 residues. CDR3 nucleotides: TGTGCCATCCTGGCCCCGAACACCGGGGAGCTGTTTTTT. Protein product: CAILAPNTGELFF.

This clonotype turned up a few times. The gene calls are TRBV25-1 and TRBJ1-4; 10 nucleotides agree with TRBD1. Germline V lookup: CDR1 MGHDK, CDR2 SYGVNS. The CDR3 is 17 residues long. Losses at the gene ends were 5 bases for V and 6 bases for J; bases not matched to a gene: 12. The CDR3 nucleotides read TGTGCCAGCAGTACACCGGGACAGGGGATCGCGCATGAAAAACTGTTTTTT. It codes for CASSTPGQGIAHEKLFF. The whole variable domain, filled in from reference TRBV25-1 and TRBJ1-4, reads EADIYQTPRYLVIGTGKKITLECSQTMGHDKMYWYQQDPGMELHLIHYSYGVNSTEKGDLSSESTVSRIRTEHFPLTLESARPSHTSQYLCASSTPGQGIAHEKLFFGSGTQLSVL.

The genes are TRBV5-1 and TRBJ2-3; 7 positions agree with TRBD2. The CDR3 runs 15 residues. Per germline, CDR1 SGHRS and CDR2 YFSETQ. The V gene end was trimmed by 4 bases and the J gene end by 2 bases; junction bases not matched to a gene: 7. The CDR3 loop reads CASSTGLDPTDTQYF. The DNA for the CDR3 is TGCGCCAGCAGCACCGGACTAGACCCCACAGATACGCAGTATTTT. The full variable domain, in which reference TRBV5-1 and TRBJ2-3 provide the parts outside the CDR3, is KAGVTQTPRYLIKTRGQQVTLSCSPISGHRSVSWYQQTPGQGLQFLFEYFSETQRNKGNFPGRFSGRQFSNSRSEMNVSTLELGDSALYLCASSTGLDPTDTQYFGPGTRLTVL.

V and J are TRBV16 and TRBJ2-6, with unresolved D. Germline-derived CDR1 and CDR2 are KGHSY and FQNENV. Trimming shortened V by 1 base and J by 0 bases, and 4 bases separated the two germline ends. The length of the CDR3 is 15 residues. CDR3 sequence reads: CASSQFNSGANVLTF. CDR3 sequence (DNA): TGTGCCAGCAGCCAATTTAACTCTGGGGCCAACGTCCTGACTTTC.

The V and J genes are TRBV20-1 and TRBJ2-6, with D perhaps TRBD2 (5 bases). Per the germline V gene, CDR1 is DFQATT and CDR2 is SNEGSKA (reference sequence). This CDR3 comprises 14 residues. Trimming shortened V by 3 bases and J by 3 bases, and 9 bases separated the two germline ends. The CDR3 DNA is TGCAGTGCTAGCGGGGAGTATGGGGCCAACGTCCTGACTTTC. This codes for CSASGEYGANVLTF.

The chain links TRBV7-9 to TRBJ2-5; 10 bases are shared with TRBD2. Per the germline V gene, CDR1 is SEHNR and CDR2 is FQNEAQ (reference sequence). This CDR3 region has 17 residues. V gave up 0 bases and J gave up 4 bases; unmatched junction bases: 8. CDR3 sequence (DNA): TGTGCCAGCAGCTTAGCGTCCATAGCGGGAGGTGGAGAGACCCAGTACTTC. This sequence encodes CASSLASIAGGGETQYF.

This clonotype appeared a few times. The CDR3 DNA reads as TGTGCCAGCAGGCAGGGGTCCTACAATGAGCAGTTCTTC. Its protein is CASRQGSYNEQFF. This chain connects TRBV12-3 or TRBV12-4 to TRBJ2-1, with D possibly matching TRBD1 (6 bases). V was pared by 6 bases and J by 1 base, with 7 bases between. This CDR3 comprises 13 residues.

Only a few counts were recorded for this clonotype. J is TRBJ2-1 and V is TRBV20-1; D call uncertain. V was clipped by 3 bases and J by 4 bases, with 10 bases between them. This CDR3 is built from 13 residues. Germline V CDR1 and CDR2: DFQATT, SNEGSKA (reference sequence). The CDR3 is CSASSLRYNEQFF. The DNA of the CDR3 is TGCAGTGCTAGCTCTCTTCGTTACAATGAGCAGTTCTTC.

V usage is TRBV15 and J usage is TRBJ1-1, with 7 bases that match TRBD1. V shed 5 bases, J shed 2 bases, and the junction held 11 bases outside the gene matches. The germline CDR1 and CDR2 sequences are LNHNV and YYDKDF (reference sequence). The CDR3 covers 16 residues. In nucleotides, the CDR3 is TGTGCCACCAGCCCCCGAGGCGGGACAGTCAACACTGAAGCTTTCTTT. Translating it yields CATSPRGGTVNTEAFF.

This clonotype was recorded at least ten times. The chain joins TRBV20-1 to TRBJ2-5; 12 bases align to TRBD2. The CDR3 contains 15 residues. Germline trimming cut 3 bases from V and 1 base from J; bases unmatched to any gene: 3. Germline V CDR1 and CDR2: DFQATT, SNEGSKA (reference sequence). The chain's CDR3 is CSARMTSGSQETQYF. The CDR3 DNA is TGCAGTGCTAGGATGACTAGCGGGAGCCAAGAGACCCAGTACTTC.

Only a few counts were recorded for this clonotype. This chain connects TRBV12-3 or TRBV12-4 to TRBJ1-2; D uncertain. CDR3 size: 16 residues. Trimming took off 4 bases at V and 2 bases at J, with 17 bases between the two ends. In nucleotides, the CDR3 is TGTGCCAGCAGTTCCCTGTTAAGGGTGATGAACTATGGCTACACCTTC. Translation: CASSSLLRVMNYGYTF.